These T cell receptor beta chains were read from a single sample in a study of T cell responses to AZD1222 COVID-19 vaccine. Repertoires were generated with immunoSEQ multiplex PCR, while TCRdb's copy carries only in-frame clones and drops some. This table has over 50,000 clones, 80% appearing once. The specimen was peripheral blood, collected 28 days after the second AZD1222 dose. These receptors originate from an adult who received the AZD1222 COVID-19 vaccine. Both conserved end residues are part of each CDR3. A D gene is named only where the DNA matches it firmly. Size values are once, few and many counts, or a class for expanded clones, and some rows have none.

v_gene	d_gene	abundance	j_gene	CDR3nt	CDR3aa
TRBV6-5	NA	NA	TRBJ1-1	TGTGCCAGCAGTACAAACAGTAACACTGAAGCTTTCTTT	CASSTNSNTEAFF
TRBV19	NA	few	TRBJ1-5	TGTGCCAGTAGTATAGATGAGGCAGCTTATCAGCCCCAGCATTTT	CASSIDEAAYQPQHF
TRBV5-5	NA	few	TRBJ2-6	TGTGCCAGCAGCTTGGCGGGCTCTGGGGCCAACGTCCTGACTTTC	CASSLAGSGANVLTF
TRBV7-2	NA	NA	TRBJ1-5	TGTGCCAGCAGCTTAGCGCCAGATTCCGCGCCCCAGCATTTT	CASSLAPDSAPQHF
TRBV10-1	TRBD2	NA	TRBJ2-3	TGCGCCAGCAGTGAGTCGATTCCGGGGGGAGATACGCAGTATTTT	CASSESIPGGDTQYF
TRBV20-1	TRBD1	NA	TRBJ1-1	TGCAGAACAGGGGCCACTGAAGCTTTCTTT	CRTGATEAFF
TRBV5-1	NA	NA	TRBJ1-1	TGCGCCAGCAGCTTGGAAGGGATGAACACTGAAGCTTTCTTT	CASSLEGMNTEAFF
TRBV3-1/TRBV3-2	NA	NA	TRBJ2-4	TGTGCCAGCAGCCAAAGACGTCTCGTAGCCAAAAACATTCAGTACTTC	CASSQRRLVAKNIQYF
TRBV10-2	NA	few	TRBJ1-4	TGCGCCAGCAGTGGAGGACCGGGACGGAAAAATGAAAAACTGTTTTTT	CASSGGPGRKNEKLFF
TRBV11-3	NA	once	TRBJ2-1	TGTGCCAGCAGCTTAGATCCAGGATCCGGTGAGCAGTTCTTC	CASSLDPGSGEQFF